The next 14 T cell receptor beta chains were all read from a single sample in a study of PD-1 blockade in classical Hodgkin lymphoma. Sequencing was performed with immunoSEQ multiplex PCR; in TCRdb, only in-frame clones are kept and a portion is missing. This table holds 45,000 to 60,000 clones, over 75% found once. Every patient was affected by relapse after autologous stem cell transplantation, while exposure to brentuximab vedotin was not uniform. The specimen comprised peripheral blood mononuclear cells (PBMCs), sampled at baseline. The receptor set was obtained from a human donor with classical Hodgkin lymphoma.

This clone is a singleton in its sample. V gene TRBV6-5 combines with J gene TRBJ2-3; maybe TRBD2 (6 bases). Trimming shortened V by 2 bases and J by 7 bases, and 10 bases separated the two germline ends. Germline CDR1 MNHEY, CDR2 SVGAGI. CDR3 length: 13 residues. In DNA, the CDR3 is TGTGCCAGCAGTTACCCGGGGGATCATACGCAGTATTTT. Translated, it gives CASSYPGDHTQYF.

The chain joins TRBV6-6 to TRBJ1-5, with unresolved D. The CDR3 consists of 14 residues. V gave up 6 bases and J gave up 5 bases, with 14 bases separating them. The germline V gene encodes CDR1 MNHNY and CDR2 SVGAGI (reference sequence). The CDR3 protein is CASSRSTTDQPQHF. The CDR3 DNA follows: TGTGCCAGCAGCCGATCCACTACAGATCAGCCCCAGCATTTT.

CDR3 sequence (DNA): TGTGCCAGTAGTATGATGGGGACAGGACTGGGTGAAAAACTGTTTTTT. Translated: CASSMMGTGLGEKLFF. This sequence joins TRBV19 and TRBJ1-4; 8 bases are shared with TRBD1. Germline V CDR1 and CDR2: LNHDA, SQIVND (reference sequence). Unmatched junction bases numbered 10, after V lost 3 bases and J lost 7 bases. This CDR3 is 16 amino acids long.

This clone was counted between two and nine times. This rearrangement joins TRBV2 to TRBJ1-2, with D possibly TRBD1 on 5 matching bases. Trimming took 6 bases from V and 7 from J, leaving 18 bases between them. The CDR3 runs to 14 residues. In germline, CDR1 is SNHLY, CDR2 FYNNEI. CDR3 DNA: TGTGCCAGCAGGCTCAACTTATTTCAGGGTGGCTACACCTTC. Protein product: CASRLNLFQGGYTF.

The chain links TRBV20-1 to TRBJ2-3; D call uncertain. The V end was cut by 6 bases, the J end by 5 bases, with 6 bases between. CDR3 length equals 10 residues. CDR1 is DFQATT and CDR2 is SNEGSKA in the germline V gene (reference sequence). CDR3 coding DNA: TGCAGTGCCGCCAGAGATACGCAGTATTTT. This translates into CSAARDTQYF.

The gene calls are TRBV9 and TRBJ2-3, with D perhaps matching TRBD1 (6 bases). V was pared by 3 bases and J by 3 bases, with 11 bases between. CDR1 SGDLS and CDR2 YYNGEE come from the germline V gene. This CDR3 is 14 amino acids long. The CDR3 reads CASSAQGQTDTQYF. CDR3 coding DNA: TGTGCCAGCAGCGCACAGGGCCAAACAGATACGCAGTATTTT.

The chain employs TRBV16 and TRBJ2-5; 7 bases fit TRBD1. Germline V gene sequence: CDR1 KGHSY, CDR2 FQNENV. J lost 0 bases, V lost 4 bases, and 8 bases had no gene match. This CDR3 is built from 16 residues. The DNA of the CDR3 is TGTGCCAGCAGCCCCCAGACAGGGCTGTACCAAGAGACCCAGTACTTC. Protein product: CASSPQTGLYQETQYF.

This clone was found a few times. The gene calls are TRBV18 and TRBJ2-5; D may be TRBD1 (6 bases). V shed 7 bases and J shed 0 bases, with 9 bases lying between them. From germline, CDR1 is KGHSH and CDR2 LQKENI. This CDR3 region has 13 residues. The CDR3: CASFGQHQETQYF. The DNA of the CDR3 is TGTGCCAGCTTTGGACAGCACCAAGAGACCCAGTACTTC.

The chain uses TRBV7-9 and TRBJ1-3, with a possible D match to TRBD1 (5 bases). The germline V gene has CDR1 SEHNR and CDR2 FQNEAQ (reference sequence). This CDR3 is built from 15 residues. The V end was cut by 5 bases, the J end by 0 bases, with 11 bases between. The CDR3: CASSQGPSSGNTIYF. CDR3 bases: TGTGCCAGCAGCCAGGGACCGAGCTCTGGAAACACCATATATTTT.

This clone was seen only a few times. The chain carries TRBV7-9 and TRBJ2-2; D might be TRBD2 (6 bases). The length of the CDR3 is 16 residues. Germline CDR1 is SEHNR and CDR2 is FQNEAQ (reference sequence). The germline V and J ends were trimmed by 4 bases and 6 bases, with 18 bases remaining between them. CDR3 DNA sequence: TGTGCCAGCAGCTCTTCAACGGGGACTTGGGCCGGGGAGCTGTTTTTT. Translating gives CASSSSTGTWAGELFF. The whole variable domain, filled in from reference TRBV7-9 and TRBJ2-2, reads DTGVSQNPRHKITKRGQNVTFRCDPISEHNRLYWYRQTLGQGPEFLTYFQNEAQLEKSRLLSDRFSAERPKGSFSTLEIQRTEQGDSAMYLCASSSSTGTWAGELFFGEGSRLTVL.

The chain uses TRBV27 and TRBJ1-3; TRBD1 matches 7 bases. The length of the CDR3 is 12 residues. J was trimmed by 4 bases and V by 9 bases; bases with no gene match: 3. CDR1 and CDR2 (germline): MNHEY, SMNVEV (reference sequence). CDR3 sequence: CARRGQGNTIYF. The DNA of the CDR3 is TGTGCCAGGAGGGGGCAGGGAAACACCATATATTTT.

V and J are TRBV5-1 and TRBJ2-3, with TRBD1 identical over 7 bases. CDR1 and CDR2 from the germline V gene are SGHRS and YFSETQ. J was trimmed by 4 bases and V by 1 base; bases with no gene match: 9. CDR3 size: 16 residues. Here the CDR3 reads CASSLLDRISADTQYF. The CDR3 nucleotides are TGCGCCAGCAGCTTGTTGGACAGGATCTCGGCAGATACGCAGTATTTT.

The chain employs TRBV9 and TRBJ2-1; 11 bases agree with TRBD2. Looked up from germline, CDR1 is SGDLS and CDR2 is YYNGEE. The trim removed 4 bases at V and 8 bases at J, leaving 14 bases unmatched. This CDR3 is 17 amino acids long. The CDR3 loop is CASSSRLAGYLRDEQFF. CDR3 in DNA: TGTGCCAGCAGCTCCCGACTAGCGGGGTATCTTAGGGATGAGCAGTTCTTC. The full variable domain, with the rest looked up from reference TRBV9 and TRBJ2-1, is DSGVTQTPKHLITATGQRVTLRCSPRSGDLSVYWYQQSLDQGLQFLIQYYNGEERAKGNILERFSAQQFPDLHSELNLSSLELGDSALYFCASSSRLAGYLRDEQFFGPGTRLTVL.

The chain recombines TRBV7-3 with TRBJ1-1; a possible D gene is TRBD1 (6 bases). CDR1 and CDR2 from the germline V gene are SGHTA and FQGTGA. Trimming stripped 2 bases from V and 9 bases from J, with 19 bases between. The CDR3 loop spans 15 amino acids. For the CDR3, the DNA is TGTGCCAGCAGCTTACTCGCAGGGACGGGGGCAAAAGCTTTCTTT. It codes for CASSLLAGTGAKAFF. The full variable domain, its missing parts supplied by reference TRBV7-3 and TRBJ1-1, is GAGVSQTPSNKVTEKGKYVELRCDPISGHTALYWYRQSLGQGPEFLIYFQGTGAADDSGLPNDRFFAVRPEGSVSTLKIQRTERGDSAVYLCASSLLAGTGAKAFFGQGTRLTVV.